One and the same sample provided the 6 T cell receptor beta chains below, sequenced in a study of T cells after yellow fever vaccination. Each CDR3 protein is one row after TCRdb ran MiXCR on the 5' RACE reads. Here the sample spans fewer than 650,000 distinct CDR3 sequences, about a fifth being singletons. Specimen: PBMCs, collected less than 25 days after the first yellow fever vaccination. The receptors derive from a man aged 18 to 29 who received the YFV17D yellow fever vaccine.

The V and J genes are TRBV9 and TRBJ1-1; D gene unclear. CDR1 is SGDLS, CDR2 YYNGEE, per germline. The V end was cut by 2 bases, the J end by 11 bases, with 13 bases between. The CDR3 consists of 12 residues. CDR3 in amino acids: CASSVEGGRAFF. The CDR3 DNA reads TGTGCCAGCAGCGTGGAGGGTGGTCGGGCTTTCTTT.

There are many counts of this clonotype. The CDR3 loop is CASSPRTGMNTEAFF. CDR3 DNA sequence: TGTGCCAGCAGCCCCCGGACAGGAATGAACACTGAAGCTTTCTTT. The chain recombines TRBV7-9 with TRBJ1-1; 7 positions match TRBD1. The V gene's germline CDR1 is SEHNR and CDR2 FQNEAQ (reference sequence). The V gene end was trimmed by 5 bases and the J gene end by 0 bases; junction bases not matched to a gene: 6. The CDR3 is 15 amino acids.

The V and J genes are TRBV18 and TRBJ2-5, with TRBD2 matching 7 bases. The V gene end was trimmed by 11 bases and the J gene end by 1 base; junction bases not matched to a gene: 4. CDR3 size: 12 residues. Germline V gene lookup returns CDR1 KGHSH and CDR2 LQKENI. The CDR3 nucleotides read TGTGCCGGGGGGGGTCGCCAAGAGACCCAGTACTTC. Encoded protein: CAGGGRQETQYF.

This clonotype occurred a few times. The rearrangement uses TRBV4-2 and TRBJ2-2; D may correspond to TRBD1 or TRBD2 (7 bases each). The V end was cut by 0 bases, the J end by 7 bases, with 21 bases between. CDR3 length: 18 amino acids. The V gene's germline CDR1 is LGHNA and CDR2 YNFKEQ. The CDR3 spells CASSQDRQQGGLYGELFF. The DNA of the CDR3 is TGTGCCAGCAGCCAAGACCGGCAGCAGGGGGGGCTTTACGGGGAGCTGTTTTTT.

The sample holds a few counts of this clonotype. The DNA of the CDR3 is TGTGCCAGCAGCAACCGGCCGCCGGGCCTCATTGAAGAGCAGTACTTC. Protein product: CASSNRPPGLIEEQYF. The chain joins TRBV21-1 to TRBJ2-7; the listed D gene, TRBD2, was not tested against the DNA. TRBV21-1 is a known pseudogene. There are 16 residues in the CDR3.

Comments on this clonotype: Mismatch with germline at one junction end may stem from a read error. The chain has TRBV7-2 and TRBJ2-7; 11 bases match TRBD2. Germline V CDR1 and CDR2: SGHTA, FQGNSA. CDR3 length equals 15 residues. The CDR3 region is CASSFSGGGSYEQCF. The CDR3 DNA follows: TGTGCCAGCAGCTTTAGCGGGGGGGGGTCCTACGAGCAGTGCTTC.